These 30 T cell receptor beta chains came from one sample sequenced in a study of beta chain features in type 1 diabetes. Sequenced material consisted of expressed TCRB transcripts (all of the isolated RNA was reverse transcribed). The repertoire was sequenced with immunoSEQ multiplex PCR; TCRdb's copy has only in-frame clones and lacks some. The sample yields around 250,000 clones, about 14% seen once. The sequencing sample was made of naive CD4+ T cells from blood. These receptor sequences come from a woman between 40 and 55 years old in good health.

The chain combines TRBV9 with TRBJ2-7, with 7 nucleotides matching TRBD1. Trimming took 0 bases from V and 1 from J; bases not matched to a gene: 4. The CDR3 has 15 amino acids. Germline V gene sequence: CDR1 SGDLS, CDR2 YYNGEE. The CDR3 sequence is CASSVGGTASYEQYF. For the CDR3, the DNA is TGTGCCAGCAGCGTAGGTGGGACAGCGTCCTACGAGCAGTACTTC.

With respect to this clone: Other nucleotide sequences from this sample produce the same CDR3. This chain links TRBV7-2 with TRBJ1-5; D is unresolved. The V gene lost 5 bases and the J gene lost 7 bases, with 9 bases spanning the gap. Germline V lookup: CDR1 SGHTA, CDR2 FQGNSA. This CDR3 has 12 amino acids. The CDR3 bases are TGTGCCAGCAGCCCTGCGGGGCAGCCCCAGCATTTT. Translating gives CASSPAGQPQHF.

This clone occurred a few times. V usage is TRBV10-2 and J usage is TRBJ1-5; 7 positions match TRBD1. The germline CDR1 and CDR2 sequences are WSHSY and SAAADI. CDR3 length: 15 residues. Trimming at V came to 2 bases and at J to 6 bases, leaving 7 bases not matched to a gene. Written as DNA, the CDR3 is TGCGCCAGCAGTGAGCCTACAGGGGCGGTTCAGCCCCAGCATTTT. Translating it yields CASSEPTGAVQPQHF.

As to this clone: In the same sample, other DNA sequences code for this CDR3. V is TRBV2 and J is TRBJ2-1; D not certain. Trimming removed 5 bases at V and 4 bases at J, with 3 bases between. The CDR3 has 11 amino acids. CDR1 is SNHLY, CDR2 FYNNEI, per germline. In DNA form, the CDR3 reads TGTGCCAGCAGTCCGTACAATGAGCAGTTCTTC. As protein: CASSPYNEQFF.

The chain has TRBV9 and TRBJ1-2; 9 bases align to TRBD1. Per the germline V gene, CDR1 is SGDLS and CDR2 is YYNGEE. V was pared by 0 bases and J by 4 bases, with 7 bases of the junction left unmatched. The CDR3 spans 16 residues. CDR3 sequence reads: CASSVGGTGIGYGYTF. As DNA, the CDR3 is TGTGCCAGCAGCGTAGGAGGGACAGGGATCGGCTATGGCTACACCTTC. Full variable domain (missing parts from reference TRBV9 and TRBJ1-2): DSGVTQTPKHLITATGQRVTLRCSPRSGDLSVYWYQQSLDQGLQFLIQYYNGEERAKGNILERFSAQQFPDLHSELNLSSLELGDSALYFCASSVGGTGIGYGYTFGSGTRLTVV.

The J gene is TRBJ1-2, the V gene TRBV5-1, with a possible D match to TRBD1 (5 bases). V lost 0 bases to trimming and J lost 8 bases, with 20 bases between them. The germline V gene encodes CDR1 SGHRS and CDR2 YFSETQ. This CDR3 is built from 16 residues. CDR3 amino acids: CASSLARSDSHRGYTF. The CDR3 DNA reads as TGCGCCAGCAGCTTGGCCCGCTCAGACAGCCATCGGGGCTACACCTTC.

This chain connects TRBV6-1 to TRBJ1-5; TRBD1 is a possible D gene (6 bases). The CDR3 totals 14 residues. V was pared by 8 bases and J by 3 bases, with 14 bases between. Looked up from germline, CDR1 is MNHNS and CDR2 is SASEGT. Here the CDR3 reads CASGIGGPNQPQHF. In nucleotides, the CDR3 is TGTGCCAGCGGTATCGGGGGGCCCAATCAGCCCCAGCATTTT.

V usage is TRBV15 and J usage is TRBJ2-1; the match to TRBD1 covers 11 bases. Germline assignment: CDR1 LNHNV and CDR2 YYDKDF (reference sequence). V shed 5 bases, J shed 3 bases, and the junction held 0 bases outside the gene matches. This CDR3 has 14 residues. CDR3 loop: CATSGTGGYNEQFF. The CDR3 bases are TGTGCCACCAGCGGGACAGGGGGCTACAATGAGCAGTTCTTC.

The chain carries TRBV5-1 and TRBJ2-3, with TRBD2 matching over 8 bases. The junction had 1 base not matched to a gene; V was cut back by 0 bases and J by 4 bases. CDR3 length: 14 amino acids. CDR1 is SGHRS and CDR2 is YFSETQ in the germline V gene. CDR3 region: CASSLVAGPDTQYF. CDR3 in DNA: TGCGCCAGCAGCTTGGTAGCGGGACCAGATACGCAGTATTTT.

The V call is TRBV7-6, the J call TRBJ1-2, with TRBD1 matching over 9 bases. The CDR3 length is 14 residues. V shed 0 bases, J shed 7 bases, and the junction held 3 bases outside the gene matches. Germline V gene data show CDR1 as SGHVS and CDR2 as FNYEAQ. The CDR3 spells CASSLAGQGAGYTF. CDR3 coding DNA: TGTGCCAGCAGCTTAGCGGGACAGGGAGCTGGCTACACCTTC.

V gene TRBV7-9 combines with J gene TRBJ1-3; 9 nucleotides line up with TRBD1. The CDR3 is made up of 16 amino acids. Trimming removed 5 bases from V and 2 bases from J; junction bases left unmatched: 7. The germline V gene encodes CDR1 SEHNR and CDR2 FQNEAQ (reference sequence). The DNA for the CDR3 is TGTGCCAGCAGCGTCTTACAGGGGGCTGCTGGAAACACCATATATTTT. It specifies CASSVLQGAAGNTIYF.

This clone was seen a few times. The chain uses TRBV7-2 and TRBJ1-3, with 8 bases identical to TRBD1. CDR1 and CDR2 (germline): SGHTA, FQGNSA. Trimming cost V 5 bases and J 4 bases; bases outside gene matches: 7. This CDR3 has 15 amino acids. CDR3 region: CASSDQGAGGNTIYF. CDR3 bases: TGTGCCAGCAGCGACCAGGGGGCGGGAGGAAACACCATATATTTT.

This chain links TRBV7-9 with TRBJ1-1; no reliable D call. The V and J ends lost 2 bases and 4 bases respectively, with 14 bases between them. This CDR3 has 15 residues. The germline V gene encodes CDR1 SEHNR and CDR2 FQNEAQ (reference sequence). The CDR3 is CASSLFRDRATEAFF. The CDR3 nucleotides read TGTGCCAGCAGCTTATTCCGCGATAGAGCCACTGAAGCTTTCTTT.

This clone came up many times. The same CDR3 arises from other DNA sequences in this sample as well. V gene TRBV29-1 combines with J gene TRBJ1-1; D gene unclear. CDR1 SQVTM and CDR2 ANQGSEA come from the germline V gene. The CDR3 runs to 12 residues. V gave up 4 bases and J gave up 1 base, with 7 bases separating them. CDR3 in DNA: TGCAGCGTTGGACAAGCGAACACTGAAGCTTTCTTT. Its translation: CSVGQANTEAFF.

In DNA form, the CDR3 reads TGTGCCAGCAGTCATACAGGGGCAAATTCACCCCTCCACTTT. Translating gives CASSHTGANSPLHF. The gene calls are TRBV25-1 and TRBJ1-6; the match to TRBD1 covers 7 bases. The germline V gene has CDR1 MGHDK and CDR2 SYGVNS. The CDR3 runs 14 residues. V was pared by 5 bases and J by 7 bases, with 5 bases of the junction left unmatched.

The DNA of the CDR3 is TGTGCCAGCAGTGAAGTCAGGGGCGTTCAGCCCCAGCATTTT. Protein sequence: CASSEVRGVQPQHF. The rearrangement joins TRBV6-1 to TRBJ1-5; possibly TRBD1 for D (6 bases). CDR3 length: 14 residues. Trimming left V 1 base short and J 6 bases short, with 10 bases between. The germline CDR1 and CDR2 sequences are MNHNS and SASEGT.

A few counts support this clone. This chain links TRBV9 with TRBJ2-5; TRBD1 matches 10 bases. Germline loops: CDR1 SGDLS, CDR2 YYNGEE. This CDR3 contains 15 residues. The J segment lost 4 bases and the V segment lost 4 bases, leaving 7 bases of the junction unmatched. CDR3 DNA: TGTGCCAGCAGCAGGGGACAGGGGCTCCGAGAGACCCAGTACTTC. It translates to CASSRGQGLRETQYF. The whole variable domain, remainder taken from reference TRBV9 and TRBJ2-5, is DSGVTQTPKHLITATGQRVTLRCSPRSGDLSVYWYQQSLDQGLQFLIQYYNGEERAKGNILERFSAQQFPDLHSELNLSSLELGDSALYFCASSRGQGLRETQYFGPGTRLLVL.

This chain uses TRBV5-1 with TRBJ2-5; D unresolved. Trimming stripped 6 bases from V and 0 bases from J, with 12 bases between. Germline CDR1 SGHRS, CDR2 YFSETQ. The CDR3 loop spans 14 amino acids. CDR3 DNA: TGCGCCAGCAAGGAGACCCAGTACCAAGAGACCCAGTACTTC. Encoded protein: CASKETQYQETQYF.

The CDR3, as DNA: TGCGCCAGCAGCACAGGACAGGGGAACCCTTCACCCCTCCACTTT. It yields the protein CASSTGQGNPSPLHF. V gene TRBV5-1 combines with J gene TRBJ1-6, with TRBD1 matching 9 bases. This CDR3 contains 15 residues. In germline, CDR1 is SGHRS, CDR2 YFSETQ. The trim removed 4 bases at V and 9 bases at J, leaving 8 bases unmatched.

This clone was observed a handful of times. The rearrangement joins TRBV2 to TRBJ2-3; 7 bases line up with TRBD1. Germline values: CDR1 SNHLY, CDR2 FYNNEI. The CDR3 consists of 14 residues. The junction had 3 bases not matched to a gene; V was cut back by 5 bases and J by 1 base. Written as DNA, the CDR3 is TGTGCCAGCAGTCGGGACAGAGGCACAGATACGCAGTATTTT. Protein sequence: CASSRDRGTDTQYF.

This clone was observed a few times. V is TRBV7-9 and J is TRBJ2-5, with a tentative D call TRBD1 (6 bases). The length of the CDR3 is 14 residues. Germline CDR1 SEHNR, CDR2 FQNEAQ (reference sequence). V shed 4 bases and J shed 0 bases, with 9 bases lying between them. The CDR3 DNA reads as TGTGCCAGCAGCTCAGGGGTTTACCAAGAGACCCAGTACTTC. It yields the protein CASSSGVYQETQYF.

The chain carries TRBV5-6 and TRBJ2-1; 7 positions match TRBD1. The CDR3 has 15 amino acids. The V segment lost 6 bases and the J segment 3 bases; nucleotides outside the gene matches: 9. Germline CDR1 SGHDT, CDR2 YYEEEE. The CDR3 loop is CASNSRGQSYNEQFF. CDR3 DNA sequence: TGTGCCAGCAACTCCAGGGGACAGAGCTACAATGAGCAGTTCTTC.

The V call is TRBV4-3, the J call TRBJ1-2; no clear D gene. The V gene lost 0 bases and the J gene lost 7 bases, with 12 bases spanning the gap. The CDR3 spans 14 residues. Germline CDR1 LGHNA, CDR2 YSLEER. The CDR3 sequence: CASSQEGRDTGYTF. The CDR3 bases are TGCGCCAGCAGCCAAGAGGGGAGGGATACTGGCTACACCTTC.

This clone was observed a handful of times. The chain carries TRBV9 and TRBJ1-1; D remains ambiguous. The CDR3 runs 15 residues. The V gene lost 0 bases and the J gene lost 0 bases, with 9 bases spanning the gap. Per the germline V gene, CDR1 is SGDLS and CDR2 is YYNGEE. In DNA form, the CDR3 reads TGTGCCAGCAGCGTAGCATCCACAGTGAACACTGAAGCTTTCTTT. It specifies CASSVASTVNTEAFF.

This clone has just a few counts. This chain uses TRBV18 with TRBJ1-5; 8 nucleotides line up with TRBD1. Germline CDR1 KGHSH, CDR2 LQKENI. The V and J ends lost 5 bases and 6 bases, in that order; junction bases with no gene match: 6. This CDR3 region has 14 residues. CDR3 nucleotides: TGTGCCAGCTCAACACAGGGGGGGACTCAGCCCCAGCATTTT. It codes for CASSTQGGTQPQHF.

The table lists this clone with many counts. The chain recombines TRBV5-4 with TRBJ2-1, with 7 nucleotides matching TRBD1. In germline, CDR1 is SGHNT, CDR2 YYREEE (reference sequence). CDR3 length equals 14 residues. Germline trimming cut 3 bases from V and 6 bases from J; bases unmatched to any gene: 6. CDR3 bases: TGTGCCAGCAGCTCAAAACAGGGGAGCAATGAGCAGTTCTTC. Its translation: CASSSKQGSNEQFF.

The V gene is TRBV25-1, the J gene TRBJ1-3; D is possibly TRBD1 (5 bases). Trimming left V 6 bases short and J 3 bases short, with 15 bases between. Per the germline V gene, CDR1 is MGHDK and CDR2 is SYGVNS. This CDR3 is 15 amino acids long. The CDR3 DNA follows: TGTGCCAGCAGCGACTTAGGGCAGGGTGGAAACACCATATATTTT. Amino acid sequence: CASSDLGQGGNTIYF.

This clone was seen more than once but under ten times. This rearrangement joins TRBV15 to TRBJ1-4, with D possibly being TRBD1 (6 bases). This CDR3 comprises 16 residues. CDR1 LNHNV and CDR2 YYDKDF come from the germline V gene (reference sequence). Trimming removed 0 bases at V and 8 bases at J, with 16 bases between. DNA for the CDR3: TGTGCCACCAGCAGAGATCTAGGGGGACAACGCGAAAAACTGTTTTTT. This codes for CATSRDLGGQREKLFF.

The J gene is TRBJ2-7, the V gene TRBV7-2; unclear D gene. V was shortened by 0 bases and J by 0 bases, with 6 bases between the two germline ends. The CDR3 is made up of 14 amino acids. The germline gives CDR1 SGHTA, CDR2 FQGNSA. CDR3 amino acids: CASSLASFSYEQYF. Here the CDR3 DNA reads TGTGCCAGCAGCTTAGCCAGTTTCTCCTACGAGCAGTACTTC.

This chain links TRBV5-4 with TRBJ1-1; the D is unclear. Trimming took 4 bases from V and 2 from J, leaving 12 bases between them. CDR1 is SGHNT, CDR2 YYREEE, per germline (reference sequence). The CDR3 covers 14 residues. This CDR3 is CASSLAFRNTEAFF. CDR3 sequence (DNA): TGTGCCAGCAGCCTTGCCTTCAGAAACACTGAAGCTTTCTTT.